This T cell receptor beta chain was retrieved from a study of Graves' ophthalmopathy and Graves' hyperthyroidism. TCR beta CDR3 amplification used RNA transcripts. An opening RT-PCR round employed HTBI primers and preceded a second-round multiplex PCR. TCRdb reanalysed the multiplex PCR reads using MiXCR and keeps one entry per CDR3 protein. Of almost 750,000 distinct CDR3 sequences listed, 40% are singletons. This CDR3 is built from 14 residues. Per the germline V gene, CDR1 is ENHRY and CDR2 is SYGVKD. Trimming left V 10 bases short and J 4 bases short, with 20 bases between. The receptor's source is an adult man with Graves' ophthalmopathy. Sequencing input: peripheral blood. The chain couples TRBV10-3 to TRBJ2-7; a weak D match, TRBD2 (6 bases). The CDR3 DNA is TGTGCCAGCATATACACCAGCGGGTTTTACGAGCAGTACTTC. Translating gives CASIYTSGFYEQYF.